Listed below are T cell receptor beta chains from one sample, sequenced in a study of blood T cell repertoires in COVID-19. TCRdb keeps only in-frame clones here, not all; method: immunoSEQ multiplex PCR. The table shows about 59,000 clones, with just over 85% occurring only once. Specimen: peripheral blood. Receptors originate from a woman at least 80 years old with active COVID-19. Each CDR3 is given without its conserved first and last residue. Fields, in order: D gene, J gene, V gene, CDR3 protein. A D gene is named only where the DNA matches it firmly.

NA	TRBJ2-5	TRBV28	ASSWTEPQETQY
NA	TRBJ1-6	TRBV19	ASSSRANSPLH
TRBD1	TRBJ1-1	TRBV28	ASSSSGTGLTEAF
NA	TRBJ2-5	TRBV30	AWIKKGGSPQETQY
NA	TRBJ1-2	TRBV29-1	SAWTANYGYT
NA	TRBJ2-5	TRBV5-5	ASSLDWVQETQY
NA	TRBJ1-5	TRBV7-2	ASTARIHQPQH
NA	TRBJ1-2	TRBV29-1	SAQINYGYT
NA	TRBJ2-7	TRBV5-1	ASSSNGGLKNEQY
NA	TRBJ2-1	TRBV29-1	SVEGGRSRSYNEQF
NA	TRBJ2-1	TRBV7-2	ASSSHQGGYNEQF
TRBD2	TRBJ2-5	TRBV19	ASSIRGIAGGSETQY